The rows below give T cell receptor beta chains drawn from one sample of a study of low-dose radiotherapy and immunotherapy resistance in tumors. From the reads, TCRdb called clonotypes with MiXCR, one entry per CDR3 protein. The sample yields 40,000 or so distinct CDR3 sequences, 20% to 25% seen once. The sequencing used PBMCs, collected after low-dose radiotherapy plus immunotherapy. These receptors came from a male donor with prostate cancer. CDR3s leave out the opening cysteine and the closing phenylalanine or tryptophan.

j_gene,v_gene,CDR3aa
TRBJ2-1,TRBV2,ASLERGHEQF
TRBJ1-5,TRBV28,ASKNSNQPQH
TRBJ1-2,TRBV3-1,ASKHGTGSGYT
TRBJ2-7,TRBV6-5,ASSYSISVWDEQY
TRBJ2-7,TRBV5-5,ASSSTGANYEQY
TRBJ2-7,TRBV6-2/TRBV6-3,ASSDFSGGLPKLYEQY
TRBJ1-1,TRBV5-1,ASSLQGVGTEAF
TRBJ1-6,TRBV18,ASSPPGGNTSPLH
TRBJ2-5,TRBV28,ASIGEETQY
TRBJ2-3,TRBV30,AWTSSGGFNTQY
TRBJ1-2,TRBV6-5,ATQESIYGYT
TRBJ2-1,TRBV12-3/TRBV12-4,ASRLAGGRKRYNEQF
TRBJ2-3,TRBV18,ASSPPQGVTSTDTQY
TRBJ1-1,TRBV19,ASSPPPAGAEAF
TRBJ1-1,TRBV7-9,ASSIGQSVNTEAF
TRBJ2-1,TRBV28,ASSPRRTAYNEQF
TRBJ1-5,TRBV6-2/TRBV6-3,ASSSSAPQH